A selection of T cell receptor beta chains follows, all from one sample in a study of early T cells in non-severe SARS-CoV-2 infection. One entry per CDR3 protein, called by TCRdb with MiXCR from the 5' RACE reads. The sample records some 48,000 distinct CDR3 sequences, around 4.6% being singletons. Specimen: whole blood. Every receptor here comes from an adult who was a healthcare worker with PCR-confirmed SARS-CoV-2 infection or an uninfected control (not recorded which). CDR3s include the opening cysteine and the closing phenylalanine or tryptophan. A D gene is named only where the DNA matches it firmly. Clone size is stated in some rows and not others, as once, few, many or a class when expanded.

D gene	V gene	clone size	J gene	CDR3 protein	CDR3 DNA
-	TRBV9	many	TRBJ2-3	CASSGQVSTDTQYF	TGTGCCAGCAGCGGACAGGTCAGCACAGATACGCAGTATTTT
TRBD1	TRBV12-3/TRBV12-4	many	TRBJ1-4	CASRRTGRFEKLFF	TGTGCCAGCAGGAGGACAGGGCGATTTGAAAAACTGTTTTTT
-	TRBV4-2	many	TRBJ2-7	CASSQDFSARSYEQYF	TGTGCCAGCAGCCAAGATTTCTCGGCTAGGTCCTACGAGCAGTACTTC
-	TRBV20-1	many	TRBJ2-7	CSAIPGAGGTYEQYF	TGCAGTGCTATCCCGGGGGCCGGGGGAACCTACGAGCAGTACTTC
TRBD2	TRBV5-1	many	TRBJ2-7	CASSPTAGTKRDEQYF	TGCGCCAGCAGCCCAACGGCGGGGACTAAAAGGGACGAGCAGTACTTC
-	TRBV7-2	many	TRBJ2-2	CASSRNTGELFF	TGTGCCAGCAGCCGGAACACCGGGGAGCTGTTTTTT
-	TRBV18	-	TRBJ2-1	CASSPLNPAEQFF	TGTGCCAGCTCACCACTAAATCCAGCGGAGCAGTTCTTC
-	TRBV9	few	TRBJ1-1	CASSPLAERAFF	TGTGCCAGCAGCCCCCTTGCGGAGAGAGCTTTCTTT
-	TRBV4-2	-	TRBJ2-2	CASSPQGTGRGTGELFF	TGTGCCAGCAGCCCTCAGGGCACAGGAAGAGGCACCGGGGAGCTGTTTTTT
TRBD1	TRBV19	many	TRBJ1-2	CASGGTGGWYGYTF	TGTGCCAGTGGCGGGACAGGGGGCTGGTATGGCTACACCTTC
TRBD2	TRBV15	many	TRBJ2-3	CATSRDSGLGTDTQYF	TGTGCCACCAGCAGAGATAGCGGGTTAGGCACAGATACGCAGTATTTT
TRBD1	TRBV12-3/TRBV12-4	many	TRBJ1-1	CASSFGQGGTEAFF	TGTGCCAGCAGTTTCGGACAGGGGGGCACTGAAGCTTTCTTT
-	TRBV7-6	many	TRBJ2-3	CASSLRSVMASTDTQYF	TGTGCCAGCAGCTTAAGGTCGGTGATGGCTAGCACAGATACGCAGTATTTT
-	TRBV4-3	few	TRBJ2-3	CASSQDRAREADTQYF	TGCGCCAGCAGCCAAGATAGAGCCAGGGAAGCAGATACGCAGTATTTT
TRBD1	TRBV29-1	-	TRBJ1-1	CSGTGDFTEAFF	TGCAGCGGGACAGGGGATTTCACTGAAGCTTTCTTT
TRBD1	TRBV24-1	many	TRBJ2-1	CATSDQVRGQDNEQFF	TGTGCCACCAGTGACCAAGTCAGGGGGCAAGACAATGAGCAGTTCTTC
-	TRBV20-1	many	TRBJ2-7	CSARDLSGEKQYF	TGCAGTGCTAGAGACCTATCAGGGGAAAAGCAGTACTTC
-	TRBV4-1	many	TRBJ2-1	CASSRRDRPEQFF	TGCGCCAGCAGCCGTAGGGATCGTCCTGAGCAGTTCTTC
TRBD1	TRBV7-9	few	TRBJ1-1	CASSLLGQGTEAFF	TGTGCCAGCAGCTTACTGGGACAGGGGACTGAAGCTTTCTTT
TRBD1	TRBV9	many	TRBJ2-3	CASSVDSPGQGADTQYF	TGTGCCAGCAGCGTAGATTCCCCGGGGCAGGGGGCAGATACGCAGTATTTT
-	TRBV2	-	TRBJ2-2	CASTPLSGVNTGELFF	TGTGCCAGCACCCCACTCTCTGGGGTTAACACCGGGGAGCTGTTTTTT
TRBD2	TRBV7-2	many	TRBJ2-3	CASSFTSGGRSDTQYF	TGTGCCAGCAGCTTTACTAGCGGGGGGAGATCAGATACGCAGTATTTT
TRBD2	TRBV7-2	few	TRBJ2-3	CASSLEGLAADTQYF	TGTGCCAGCAGCTTAGAGGGACTAGCGGCAGATACGCAGTATTTT
-	TRBV12-3/TRBV12-4	many	TRBJ1-1	CASSSGKRGLLNTEAFF	TGTGCCAGCAGTTCCGGTAAACGGGGGCTTTTGAACACTGAAGCTTTCTTT
-	TRBV12-3/TRBV12-4	many	TRBJ1-1	CASSLAWGSTEAFF	TGTGCCAGCAGTTTGGCTTGGGGTTCCACTGAAGCTTTCTTT
TRBD1	TRBV19	many	TRBJ1-2	CASSLPGQGDIYGYTF	TGTGCCAGTAGTTTACCGGGACAGGGAGACATCTATGGCTACACCTTC
-	TRBV29-1	-	TRBJ2-4	CSVEDPGMGAGIQYF	TGCAGCGTTGAAGATCCCGGCATGGGGGCAGGTATTCAGTACTTC
-	TRBV29-1	many	TRBJ2-2	CSVERGVPGELFF	TGCAGCGTTGAGAGAGGGGTCCCCGGGGAGCTGTTTTTT